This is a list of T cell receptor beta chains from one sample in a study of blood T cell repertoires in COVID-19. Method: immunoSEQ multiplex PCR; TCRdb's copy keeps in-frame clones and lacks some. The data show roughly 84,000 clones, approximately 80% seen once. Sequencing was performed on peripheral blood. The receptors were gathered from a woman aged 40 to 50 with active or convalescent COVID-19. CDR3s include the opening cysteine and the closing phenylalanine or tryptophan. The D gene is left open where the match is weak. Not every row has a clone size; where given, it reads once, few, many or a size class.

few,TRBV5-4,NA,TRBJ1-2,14,CASTPGQTLYGYTF,TGTGCCAGCACCCCAGGACAGACCCTCTATGGCTACACCTTC
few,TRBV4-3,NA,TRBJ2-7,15,CASSQEGSRGYEQYF,TGCGCCAGCAGCCAAGAGGGGAGTAGGGGGTACGAGCAGTACTTC
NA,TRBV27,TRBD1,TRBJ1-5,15,CASSFSPGQGQPQHF,TGTGCCAGCAGTTTTTCCCCGGGACAGGGCCAGCCCCAGCATTTT
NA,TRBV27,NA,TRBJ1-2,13,CASSTHREGGYTF,TGTGCCAGCAGTACCCACCGGGAAGGAGGCTACACCTTC
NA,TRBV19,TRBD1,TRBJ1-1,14,CASGRTGENTEAFF,TGTGCCAGTGGCCGTACAGGGGAGAACACTGAAGCTTTCTTT
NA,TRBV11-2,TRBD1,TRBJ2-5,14,CASSSGQGGETQYF,TGTGCCAGCAGCTCCGGACAGGGGGGAGAGACCCAGTACTTC
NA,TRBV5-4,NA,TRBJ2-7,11,CASSLNEAQYF,TGTGCCAGCAGCTTGAATGAGGCGCAGTACTTC
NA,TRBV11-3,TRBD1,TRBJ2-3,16,CASSLSGTGGTDTQYF,TGTGCCAGCAGCTTGTCCGGGACAGGGGGCACAGATACGCAGTATTTT
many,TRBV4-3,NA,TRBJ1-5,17,CASSQESNSRGNQPQHF,TGCGCCAGCAGCCAAGAAAGCAATTCCCGGGGCAATCAGCCCCAGCATTTT
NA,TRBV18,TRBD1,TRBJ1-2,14,CASSPLGQGHGYTF,TGTGCCAGCTCGCCCTTAGGACAGGGCCATGGCTACACCTTC
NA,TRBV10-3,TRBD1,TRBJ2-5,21,CAISGRGQGAFFRPPEETQYF,TGTGCCATCAGTGGGAGGGGACAGGGGGCGTTTTTCCGCCCCCCTGAAGAGACCCAGTACTTC
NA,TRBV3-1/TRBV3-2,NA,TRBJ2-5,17,CASSQGQGLRYQETQYF,TGTGCCAGCAGCCAAGGACAGGGACTCCGATACCAAGAGACCCAGTACTTC
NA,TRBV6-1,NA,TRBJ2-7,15,CASSEGGDPTYEQYF,TGTGCCAGCAGTGAAGGCGGGGATCCCACCTACGAGCAGTACTTC
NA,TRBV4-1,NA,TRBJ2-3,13,CASSSGSTDTQYF,TGCGCCAGCAGCTCAGGGAGCACAGATACGCAGTATTTT
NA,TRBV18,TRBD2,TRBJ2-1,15,CASSPGEAGANEQFF,TGTGCCAGCTCACCAGGCGAAGCGGGAGCTAATGAGCAGTTCTTC
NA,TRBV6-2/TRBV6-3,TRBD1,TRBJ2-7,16,CASSYSRDRGFYEQYF,TGTGCCAGCAGTTACTCGAGGGACAGGGGGTTCTACGAGCAGTACTTC
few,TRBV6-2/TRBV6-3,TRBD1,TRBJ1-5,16,CASSPSGGGGNQPQHF,TGTGCCAGCAGCCCCTCAGGGGGTGGGGGCAATCAGCCCCAGCATTTT
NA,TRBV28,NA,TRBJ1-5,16,CASSFGVQGGSQPQHF,TGTGCCAGCAGTTTCGGGGTCCAGGGAGGCTCTCAGCCCCAGCATTTT
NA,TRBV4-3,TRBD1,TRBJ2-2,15,CASSKRTGKVGELFF,TGCGCCAGCAGCAAGAGGACAGGGAAGGTCGGGGAGCTGTTTTTT
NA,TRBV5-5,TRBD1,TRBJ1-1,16,CASSLRGTGVSTEAFF,TGTGCCAGCAGCCTTAGAGGAACAGGGGTAAGCACTGAAGCTTTCTTT
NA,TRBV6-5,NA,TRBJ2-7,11,CASSTNREQYF,TGTGCCAGCAGTACGAACCGGGAGCAGTACTTC
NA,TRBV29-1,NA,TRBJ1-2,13,CSVGMGGDYGYTF,TGCAGCGTCGGAATGGGGGGAGACTATGGCTACACCTTC
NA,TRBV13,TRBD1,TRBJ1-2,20,CASSLEFRWTQGGPLYGYTF,TGTGCCAGCAGCTTAGAATTTCGATGGACCCAGGGGGGACCCCTCTATGGCTACACCTTC
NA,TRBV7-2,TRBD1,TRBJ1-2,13,CASSPTGAYGYTF,TGTGCCAGCAGCCCGACAGGGGCCTATGGCTACACCTTC
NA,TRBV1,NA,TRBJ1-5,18,CTSSHLNRDRIRNQPQHF,TGCACCAGCAGCCACCTTAACCGGGACAGAATCCGCAATCAGCCCCAGCATTTT
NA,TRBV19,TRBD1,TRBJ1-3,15,CASSQEGAGGNTIYF,TGTGCCAGTAGCCAAGAGGGGGCCGGAGGAAACACCATATATTTT
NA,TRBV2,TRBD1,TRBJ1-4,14,CASSQGVHNEKLFF,TGTGCCAGCAGCCAGGGGGTGCATAATGAAAAACTGTTTTTT
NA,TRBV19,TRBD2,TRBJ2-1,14,CASSIGSGIREQFF,TGTGCCAGTAGTATTGGAAGCGGGATTAGGGAGCAGTTCTTC
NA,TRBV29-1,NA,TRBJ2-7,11,CSVNREHEQYF,TGCAGCGTGAACAGGGAACACGAGCAGTACTTC
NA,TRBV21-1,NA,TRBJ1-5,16,CASSNETGNSNQPQHF,TGTGCCAGCAGCAACGAAACAGGGAATAGCAATCAGCCCCAGCATTTT
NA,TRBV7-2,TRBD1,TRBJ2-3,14,CASSLVPGGDTQYF,TGTGCCAGCAGCTTAGTCCCAGGGGGAGATACGCAGTATTTT
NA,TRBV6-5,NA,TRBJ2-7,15,CASSYSSGVVSEQYF,TGTGCCAGCAGTTACTCCTCCGGGGTTGTCTCCGAGCAGTACTTC
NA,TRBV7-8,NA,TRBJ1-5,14,CASSLGPPNQPQHF,TGTGCCAGCAGCTTAGGTCCTCCCAATCAGCCCCAGCATTTT
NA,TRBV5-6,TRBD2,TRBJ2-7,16,CASSLGFDGRADEQYF,TGTGCCAGCAGCTTGGGCTTTGACGGGAGGGCCGACGAGCAGTACTTC
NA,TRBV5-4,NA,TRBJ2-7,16,CASSLVQGSVPYEQYF,TGTGCCAGCAGCTTGGTGCAGGGTTCTGTCCCCTACGAGCAGTACTTC
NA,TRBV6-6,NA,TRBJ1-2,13,CASSYSDHYGYTF,TGTGCCAGCAGTTATTCAGATCACTATGGCTACACCTTC
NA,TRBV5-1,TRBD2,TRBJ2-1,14,CASSLVAGAVEQFF,TGCGCCAGCAGCTTGGTAGCGGGGGCCGTCGAGCAGTTCTTC
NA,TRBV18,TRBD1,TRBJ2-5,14,CASSPPQGAGTQYF,TGTGCCAGCTCACCCCCTCAGGGGGCAGGGACCCAGTACTTC
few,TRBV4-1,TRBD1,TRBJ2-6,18,CASSQDQTGLAGANVLTF,TGCGCCAGCAGCCAAGATCAGACAGGGTTGGCTGGGGCCAACGTCCTGACTTTC
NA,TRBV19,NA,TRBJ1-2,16,CASSIILTGKNYGYTF,TGTGCCAGTAGTATAATTTTGACAGGAAAAAACTATGGCTACACCTTC